Presented here are 27 T cell receptor beta chains from one specimen sequenced in a study of T cell repertoires and HLA-DP antigens. Here immunoSEQ multiplex PCR was the method, and the copy in TCRdb shows in-frame clones only, minus some. The table shows around 100,000 clones, with 80% to 95% occurring only once. These receptors are not linked to any known antigen. The specimen was CD4+ T cells from PBMCs. Receptors were obtained from a woman aged 18 to 35 in good health and CMV-seronegative.

The J gene is TRBJ1-1, the V gene TRBV29-1; a weak D match, TRBD1 (6 bases). Trimming took 6 bases from V and 3 from J, leaving 20 bases between them. CDR1 is SQVTM, CDR2 ANQGSEA, per germline. This CDR3 is built from 15 residues. CDR3 nucleotide sequence: TGCAGCGTCGTACCCTCGACAGGAGGGCACACTGAAGCTTTCTTT. Translation gives CSVVPSTGGHTEAFF.

This chain uses TRBV2 with TRBJ2-1, with D maybe TRBD1 (5 bases). V was shortened by 5 bases and J by 2 bases, with 13 bases between the two germline ends. This CDR3 is 15 amino acids long. The germline CDR1 and CDR2 sequences are SNHLY and FYNNEI. In DNA, the CDR3 is TGTGCCAGCAGTATATCACAGGCTCCCTACAATGAGCAGTTCTTC. Translation gives CASSISQAPYNEQFF.

The CDR3 nucleotides are TGTGCCAGCAGCGCCGAGGGAAGAGGGAACACTGAAGCTTTCTTT. It specifies CASSAEGRGNTEAFF. The chain uses TRBV9 and TRBJ1-1; D gene unclear. The CDR3 covers 15 residues. The ends were cut back, 3 bases at V and 1 base at J, with 13 bases in the middle. The germline CDR1 and CDR2 sequences are SGDLS and YYNGEE.

The CDR3 sequence: CSVAGGPGRGLYNEQFF. The CDR3 nucleotides are TGCAGCGTTGCGGGGGGCCCGGGCAGGGGGCTTTACAATGAGCAGTTCTTC. This rearrangement joins TRBV29-1 to TRBJ2-1, with a weak D call TRBD1 (8 bases). The CDR3 runs to 17 residues. Trimming took 4 bases from V and 4 from J, leaving 23 bases between them. Germline lookup yields CDR1 SQVTM and CDR2 ANQGSEA.

This clone is a singleton in its sample. V is TRBV4-1 and J is TRBJ2-3; 11 bases align to TRBD2. The CDR3 is 15 amino acids. V lost 6 bases and J lost 8; bases outside the gene matches: 10. Germline assignment: CDR1 MGHRA and CDR2 YSYEKL. The CDR3 reads CASRGLAEEGGTQYF. CDR3 in DNA: TGCGCCAGCAGGGGACTAGCGGAAGAGGGGGGTACGCAGTATTTT.

The genes are TRBV18 and TRBJ1-1; D unresolved. The CDR3 spans 13 residues. The ends were cut back, 6 bases at V and 3 bases at J, with 11 bases in the middle. Germline V gene sequence: CDR1 KGHSH, CDR2 LQKENI. For the CDR3, the DNA is TGTGCCAGCTCGCCGTTACGGGACACTGAAGCTTTCTTT. It encodes CASSPLRDTEAFF.

The chain is built from TRBV5-4 and TRBJ2-7; a possible D gene is TRBD1 (6 bases). V lost 5 bases and J 5 bases, leaving 17 bases between the germline ends. The CDR3 extends over 14 amino acids. The V gene's germline CDR1 is SGHNT and CDR2 YYREEE (reference sequence). The CDR3 sequence: CASSWGLEEDEQYF. In DNA form, the CDR3 reads TGTGCCAGCAGTTGGGGGCTAGAAGAAGACGAGCAGTACTTC.

This clone showed up just once. V gene TRBV19 combines with J gene TRBJ1-4, with TRBD1 as a possible D gene (6 bases). V was pared by 1 base and J by 2 bases, with 17 bases between. The CDR3 consists of 18 residues. Germline values: CDR1 LNHDA, CDR2 SQIVND (reference sequence). The CDR3 loop is CASSIALLGRGTNEKLFF. The DNA for the CDR3 is TGTGCCAGTAGTATAGCGCTTTTAGGCAGGGGCACTAATGAAAAACTGTTTTTT.

The genes are TRBV5-1 and TRBJ2-1; D possibly corresponds to TRBD1 (5 bases). Trimming shortened V by 4 bases and J by 9 bases, and 14 bases separated the two germline ends. The CDR3 consists of 13 residues. Germline V gene lookup returns CDR1 SGHRS and CDR2 YFSETQ. Written as DNA, the CDR3 is TGCGCCAGCAGCCCTGGACAAGGTTTTGAGCAGTTCTTC. Its protein is CASSPGQGFEQFF.

This clone was detected once. The chain is built from TRBV4-1 and TRBJ1-4; weak D call: TRBD1 (5 bases). The V gene's germline CDR1 is MGHRA and CDR2 YSYEKL. This CDR3 spans 16 amino acids. The ends were cut back, 3 bases at V and 1 base at J, with 12 bases in the middle. The CDR3 bases are TGCGCCAGCAGCCAGTCAGGGATTGGAACTAATGAAAAACTGTTTTTT. Translation: CASSQSGIGTNEKLFF.

This clone was detected once. The J gene is TRBJ1-6, the V gene TRBV6-5, with a tentative D call TRBD1 (5 bases). The CDR3 covers 13 residues. Germline CDR1 reads MNHEY; CDR2 reads SVGAGI. Trimming took off 7 bases at V and 8 bases at J, with 12 bases between the two ends. CDR3 protein: CASNPGLDSPLHF. CDR3 in DNA: TGTGCCAGCAATCCGGGACTGGATTCACCCCTCCACTTT.

The chain has TRBV19 and TRBJ1-5; perhaps TRBD1 as D (5 bases). The ends were cut back, 4 bases at V and 4 bases at J, with 8 bases in the middle. CDR3 length: 13 residues. Germline CDR1 reads LNHDA; CDR2 reads SQIVND (reference sequence). The CDR3 reads CASSNRQNQPQHF. CDR3 bases: TGTGCCAGTAGTAACCGACAGAATCAGCCCCAGCATTTT.

The V gene is TRBV7-2, the J gene TRBJ1-1, with D maybe TRBD1 (5 bases). V lost 7 bases to trimming and J lost 4 bases, with 19 bases between them. The CDR3 length is 15 residues. Germline CDR1 reads SGHTA; CDR2 reads FQGNSA. The CDR3 bases are TGTGCCAGCACCCCTAGGGACCTATGGAGCACTGAAGCTTTCTTT. Its translation: CASTPRDLWSTEAFF.

The chain combines TRBV2 with TRBJ2-3; D is undetermined. CDR1 and CDR2 (germline): SNHLY, FYNNEI. The V and J ends lost 3 bases and 5 bases respectively, with 15 bases between them. The length of the CDR3 is 15 residues. This CDR3 reads CASSDARRAVDTQYF. The CDR3 nucleotides are TGTGCCAGCAGTGATGCAAGGAGAGCAGTAGATACGCAGTATTTT.

The V call is TRBV29-1, the J call TRBJ2-6; D remains unclear. This CDR3 has 17 residues. Germline V gene sequence: CDR1 SQVTM, CDR2 ANQGSEA. V shed 3 bases and J shed 0 bases, with 15 bases lying between them. The CDR3 DNA is TGCAGCGTTGATTCCGGATACAGAAGCTCTGGGGCCAACGTCCTGACTTTC. This encodes CSVDSGYRSSGANVLTF.

In DNA form, the CDR3 reads TGTGCCAGCAGCGCGCGCAGGGTACGGCCCTTTGGGGCTTTCTTT. Translating it yields CASSARRVRPFGAFF. This chain uses TRBV5-4 with TRBJ1-1, with D possibly being TRBD1 (5 bases). The CDR3 loop spans 15 amino acids. CDR1 is SGHNT, CDR2 YYREEE, per germline (reference sequence). V was pared by 4 bases and J by 11 bases, with 24 bases between.

This sequence joins TRBV11-2 and TRBJ1-1, with TRBD1 matching 7 bases. Germline values: CDR1 SGHAT, CDR2 FQNNGV. The V and J ends lost 5 bases and 10 bases, in that order; junction bases with no gene match: 4. The CDR3 spans 11 residues. The CDR3 region has the DNA TGTGCCAGCAGCACCAGGGGGATAGCTTTCTTT. It is translated as CASSTRGIAFF.

The chain uses TRBV5-1 and TRBJ1-5, with TRBD1 matching 8 bases. Looked up from germline, CDR1 is SGHRS and CDR2 is YFSETQ. V shed 3 bases, J shed 1 base, and the junction held 3 bases outside the gene matches. The CDR3 covers 15 residues. The CDR3 loop reads CASSWTGISNQPQHF. CDR3 DNA: TGCGCCAGCAGCTGGACAGGGATAAGCAATCAGCCCCAGCATTTT.

This chain connects TRBV6-5 to TRBJ1-5; possibly TRBD1 for D (5 bases). Trimming pared 4 bases from V and 16 bases from J, leaving 20 bases between. This CDR3 region has 13 residues. Germline V gene sequence: CDR1 MNHEY, CDR2 SVGAGI. CDR3 nucleotide sequence: TGTGCCAGCAGTTCTACCCCGGGACGGCCTCCCCATTTT. Translated, it gives CASSSTPGRPPHF.

The chain links TRBV19 to TRBJ2-2; D gene uncertain. Between the trimmed V and J ends, which lost 7 bases and 8 bases, there was a span of 11 bases. Germline CDR1 and CDR2: LNHDA and SQIVND (reference sequence). The CDR3 runs 12 residues. The CDR3 loop is CASISWKGELFF. The CDR3 DNA follows: TGTGCCAGTATTTCGTGGAAGGGGGAGCTGTTTTTT.

This clone turned up a few times. V is TRBV11-1 and J is TRBJ2-5; D might be TRBD2 (5 bases). In germline, CDR1 is SGHAT, CDR2 FQDESV (reference sequence). V was trimmed by 5 bases and J by 4 bases, leaving 23 bases between them. The CDR3 totals 17 residues. The CDR3 sequence: CASSTTSPGKRGETQYF. CDR3 DNA sequence: TGTGCCAGCAGCACCACCTCACCGGGTAAACGGGGAGAGACCCAGTACTTC.

This sequence joins TRBV11-3 and TRBJ2-1; D is unresolved. The germline CDR1 and CDR2 sequences are SGHNT and YENEEA. The CDR3 contains 12 residues. V was trimmed by 0 bases and J by 7 bases, leaving 4 bases between them. CDR3 DNA sequence: TGTGCCAGCAGCTTAGATAGGAATGAGCAGTTCTTC. The encoded protein is CASSLDRNEQFF.

The gene calls are TRBV28 and TRBJ1-2, with D perhaps TRBD1 (5 bases). The CDR3 sequence is 12 residues long. Between the trimmed V and J ends, which lost 5 bases and 7 bases, there was a span of 11 bases. Looked up from germline, CDR1 is MDHEN and CDR2 is SYDVKM. The CDR3 spells CASSRDSFGYTF. Written as DNA, the CDR3 is TGTGCCAGCAGTCGCGACAGTTTTGGCTACACCTTC.

V is TRBV20-1 and J is TRBJ2-7; no firm D call. This CDR3 is built from 11 residues. Trimming took off 1 base at V and 2 bases at J, with 3 bases between the two ends. The V gene's germline CDR1 is DFQATT and CDR2 SNEGSKA (reference sequence). The CDR3 DNA follows: TGCAGTGCTAGAGGAGCCTACGAGCAGTACGTC. It yields the protein CSARGAYEQYV.

V gene TRBV29-1 combines with J gene TRBJ2-1, with 7 bases fitting TRBD1. V dropped 7 bases and J dropped 7; count of bases not matched to a gene: 13. Germline V CDR1 and CDR2: SQVTM, ANQGSEA. The length of the CDR3 is 14 residues. Here the CDR3 DNA reads TGCAGCGCCCGCCGCCGACTGACAGGGAATGAGCAGTTCTTC. Its protein product is CSARRRLTGNEQFF.

Of note for this clone: This sample includes further DNA sequences coding for the same CDR3. The chain uses TRBV7-2 and TRBJ2-3; D is unresolved. This CDR3 spans 11 amino acids. Germline V CDR1 and CDR2: SGHTA, FQGNSA. V was shortened by 1 base and J by 5 bases, with 1 base between the two germline ends. The CDR3 bases are TGTGCCAGCAGCTTAGAAGATACGCAGTATTTT. Translated: CASSLEDTQYF.

This chain joins TRBV5-5 and TRBJ1-2, with D uncertain. V dropped 4 bases and J dropped 3 bases, with 16 bases sitting between them. From germline, CDR1 is SGHKS and CDR2 YYEKEE (reference sequence). The CDR3 totals 15 residues. The CDR3 reads CASSILSGTHYGYTF. Written as DNA, the CDR3 is TGTGCCAGCAGCATCCTCAGTGGAACCCACTATGGCTACACCTTC. The entire variable domain, with the rest obtained from reference TRBV5-5 and TRBJ1-2, is as follows: DAGVTQSPTHLIKTRGQQVTLRCSPISGHKSVSWYQQVLGQGPQFIFQYYEKEERGRGNFPDRFSARQFPNYSSELNVNALLLGDSALYLCASSILSGTHYGYTFGSGTRLTVV.